This entry concerns a single TCR beta chain. The specificity of this receptor is unknown. Base qualities were left out, and no much larger clone turns up one base away. Expansion of CD8+CD57+ cells had been shown by flow cytometry in the patients chosen for sequencing. Severe acquired aplastic anemia was diagnosed in all patients according to International Study of Aplastic Anemia and Agranulocytosis and Camitta criteria. No patient had received any therapy when blood was sampled. TCR repertoires of sorted CD4+ and CD8+ blood T cells from severe aplastic anemia patients and healthy subjects were deep-sequenced in the study. In the USA, patient enrollment took place under clinicaltrials.gov protocols 00001620, 01623167, 00001397, 00071045, 00081523 and 00961064. Ficoll-Paque density gradient centrifugation was used to isolate peripheral blood mononuclear cells. Before DNA extraction, CD4+ and CD8+ T cells were sorted by FACS or by magnetic beads.

The CDR3 runs 15 residues from the cysteine to the phenylalanine. Of all the DNA, just the CDR3 is kept, 45 bases in frame from base 1. Between the V and J ends, shortened by 5 bases and 12 bases respectively, the junction contains 23 bases. CDR1 and CDR2, per the germline V gene, are SGHTA and FQGNSA. These data are taken from a study of CD8+CD57+ T cells in acquired aplastic anemia (dated by TCRdb to about 2018). Looking at the study overall: A mean of approximately 3 ug of DNA, ranging from about 0.2 to 27.4 ug, was extracted from sorted CD4+ and CD8+ cells. CD8+CD57+ expansion was defined as a frequency above the mean frequency observed in healthy subjects.

Beyond this particular receptor, the publication reports: Patients and healthy controls showed no significant difference in CD8+ Simpson's diversity (P=0.060). Some 30 CD8+ CDR3 sequences were found to be shared between patients and controls, but these sequences appeared to be highly expressed in patients and within the immunodominant clones of the patients.

Genomic DNA was used as template for profiling of TCR beta VDJ combinations and CDR3 sequences. An Illumina HiSeq 2000 was used for TCR repertoire sequencing. As for how the authors treated the data: TRBV/TRBJ rearrangement plots, CDR3 size and DJ length profiles, and Simpson's diversity index were used to assess repertoires. Whichever DNA sequence was most abundant in the deep sequencing data was defined as the immunodominant clone. CDR3 amino acid sequences were checked for sharing across subjects and were also compared against the VDJdb database and published repertoires. The public reads were reprocessed in TCRdb via fastp at Q25 and MiXCR, keeping in-frame beta chains. Duplicate CDR3 protein sequences are folded into a single record with the most common DNA and genes. In this record, the V and J calls reflect TCRdb's handling and not the investigators' own analysis. This sample gives a few hundred thousand distinct CDR3 sequences in total; approximately 80% of them show up just once. The ten largest clonotypes hold roughly two fifths of the sample.

The sequence was obtained from a human donor with aplastic anemia. The chain is made from TRBV7-2 and TRBJ2-1; a tentative D call is TRBD2 (6 bases match). Sequencing input: sorted CD4+, CD8+, or CD8+CD57+ T cells (not recorded which) from PBMCs. The DNA sequence is TGTGCCAGCAGCGACGCGACTAGTTCCATGGATGGGCAGTTCTTC. Translated, it reads CASSDATSSMDGQFF.